This T cell receptor beta chain was recovered during a study of blood T cell repertoires in COVID-19. Study details: Samples came from the United States, Italy and Spain, spanning acute and convalescent COVID-19. Nucleic acid was either cDNA or gDNA, and it came from T cells, B-cell-depleted T cells, or PBMCs.

This clone was seen only once. Per the original data handling: How many nucleated cells were present was estimated from reference gene primer amplification. Sequencing used immunoSEQ multiplex PCR; TCRdb keeps in-frame clones, though not all of them. The V and J calls and clone size were taken over from that table, and D and trimming were inferred from the DNA. The sample shows 310,000 or so clones, 89% of them seen only once. The TCR comes from a man aged 18 to 29 who had recovered from COVID-19. Sequencing was carried out using peripheral blood.

CDR3 DNA: TGTGCCAGCCGGCAGGGCTTGGATCAGCCCCAGCATTTT. Residues: CASRQGLDQPQHF. The chain couples TRBV5-6 to TRBJ1-5, with D possibly being TRBD1 (5 bases). Germline V CDR1 and CDR2: SGHDT, YYEEEE. Trimming stripped 7 bases from V and 5 bases from J, with 13 bases between. This CDR3 has 13 residues.